The T cell receptor (beta chain) under discussion was sequenced for a study of beta chain features in type 1 diabetes. Study conclusions and caveats: Shortening that was moderate but significant affected the TCRB CDR3s of Type 1 diabetes patients in all four CD4+ subsets. A closer apparent resemblance between naive, central memory and Treg TCRB repertoires was seen in patients than in healthy donors. Patients and controls would be equally affected if PCR favored shorter templates.

Concerning this clone: The antigen remains undetermined.

The authors reverse transcribed all of the isolated RNA, so sequencing captured expressed TCRB transcripts. The method was immunoSEQ multiplex PCR; TCRdb's version includes in-frame clones alone and lacks a portion of them. Seen here are just under 150,000 clones, 13% observed once, and the top ten hold about 1.3%. Sequencing was carried out using central memory CD4+ T cells from blood. This clonotype was sampled from a man between 18 and 35 years old with type 1 diabetes.

The DNA of the CDR3 is TGTGCCAGCTCACCAGTGGCTCGGGAGCAGTACTTC. Amino acid sequence: CASSPVAREQYF. This sequence joins TRBV18 and TRBJ2-7; D remains ambiguous. The CDR3 has 12 residues. V lost 2 bases to trimming and J lost 7 bases, with 9 bases between them. CDR1 is KGHSH, CDR2 LQKENI, per germline.